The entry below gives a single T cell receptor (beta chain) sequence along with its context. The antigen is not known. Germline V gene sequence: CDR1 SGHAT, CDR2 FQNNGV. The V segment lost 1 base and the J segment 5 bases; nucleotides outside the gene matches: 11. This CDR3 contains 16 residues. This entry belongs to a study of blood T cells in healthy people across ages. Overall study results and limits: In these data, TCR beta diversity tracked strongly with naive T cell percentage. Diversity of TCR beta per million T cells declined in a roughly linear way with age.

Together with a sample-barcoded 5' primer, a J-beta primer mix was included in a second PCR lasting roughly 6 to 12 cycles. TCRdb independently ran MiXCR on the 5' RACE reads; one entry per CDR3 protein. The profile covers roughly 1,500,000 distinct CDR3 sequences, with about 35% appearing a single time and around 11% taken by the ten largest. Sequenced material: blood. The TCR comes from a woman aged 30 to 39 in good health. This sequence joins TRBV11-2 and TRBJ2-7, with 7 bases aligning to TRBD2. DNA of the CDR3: TGTGCCAGCAGCTTAGCACGCGGGAGTTTTTCCCACGAGCAGTACTTC. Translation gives CASSLARGSFSHEQYF.